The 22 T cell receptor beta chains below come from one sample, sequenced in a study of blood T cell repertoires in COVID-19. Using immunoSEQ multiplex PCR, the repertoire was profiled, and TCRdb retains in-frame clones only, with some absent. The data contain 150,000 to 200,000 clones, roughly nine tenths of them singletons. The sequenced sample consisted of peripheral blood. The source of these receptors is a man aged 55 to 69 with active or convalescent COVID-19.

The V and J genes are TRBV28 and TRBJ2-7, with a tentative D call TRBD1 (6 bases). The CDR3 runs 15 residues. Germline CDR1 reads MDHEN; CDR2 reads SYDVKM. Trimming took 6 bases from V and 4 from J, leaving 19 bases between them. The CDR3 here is CASRTGTPGLYEQYF. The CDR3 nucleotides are TGTGCCAGCAGAACTGGGACACCAGGCTTATACGAGCAGTACTTC. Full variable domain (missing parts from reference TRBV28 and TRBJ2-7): DVKVTQSSRYLVKRTGEKVFLECVQDMDHENMFWYRQDPGLGLRLIYFSYDVKMKEKGDIPEGYSVSREKKERFSLILESASTNQTSMYLCASRTGTPGLYEQYFGPGTRLTVT.

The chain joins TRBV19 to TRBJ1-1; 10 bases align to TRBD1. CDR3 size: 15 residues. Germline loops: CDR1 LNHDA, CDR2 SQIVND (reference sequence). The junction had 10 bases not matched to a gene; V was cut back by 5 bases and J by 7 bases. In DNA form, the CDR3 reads TGTGCCAGTAGTGCCCAGACAGGGGGCGAGGGTGAAGCTTTCTTT. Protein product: CASSAQTGGEGEAFF. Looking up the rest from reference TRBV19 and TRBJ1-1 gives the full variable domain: DGGITQSPKYLFRKEGQNVTLSCEQNLNHDAMYWYRQDPGQGLRLIYYSQIVNDFQKGDIAEGYSVSREKKESFPLTVTSAQKNPTAFYLCASSAQTGGEGEAFFGQGTRLTVV.

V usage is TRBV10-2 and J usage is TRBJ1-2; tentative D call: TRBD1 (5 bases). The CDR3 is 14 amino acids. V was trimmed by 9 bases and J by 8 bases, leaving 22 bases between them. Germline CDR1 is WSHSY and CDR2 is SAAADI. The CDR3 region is CASAQGSPSFGYTF. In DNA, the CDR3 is TGCGCCAGTGCCCAGGGCAGCCCTTCCTTCGGCTACACCTTC.

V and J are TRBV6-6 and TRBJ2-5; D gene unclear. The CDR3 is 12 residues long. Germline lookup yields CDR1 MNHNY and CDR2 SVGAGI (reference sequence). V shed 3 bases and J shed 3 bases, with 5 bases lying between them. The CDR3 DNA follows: TGTGCCAGCAGTTATAATGAAGAGACCCAGTACTTC. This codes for CASSYNEETQYF.

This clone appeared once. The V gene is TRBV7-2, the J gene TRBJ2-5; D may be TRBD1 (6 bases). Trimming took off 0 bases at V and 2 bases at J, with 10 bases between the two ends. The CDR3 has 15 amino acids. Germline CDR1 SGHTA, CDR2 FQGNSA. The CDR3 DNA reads TGTGCCAGCAGCTTAGCGGGGGACAAGCAAGAGACCCAGTACTTC. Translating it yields CASSLAGDKQETQYF.

The CDR3: CATSGPGGSTDTQYF. The CDR3 nucleotides are TGTGCCACCAGTGGGCCAGGGGGGAGCACAGATACGCAGTATTTT. The chain links TRBV24-1 to TRBJ2-3; maybe TRBD1 (7 bases). From germline, CDR1 is KGHDR and CDR2 SFDVKD. CDR3 length: 15 residues. V lost 5 bases, J lost 0 bases, and 11 bases lay in between.

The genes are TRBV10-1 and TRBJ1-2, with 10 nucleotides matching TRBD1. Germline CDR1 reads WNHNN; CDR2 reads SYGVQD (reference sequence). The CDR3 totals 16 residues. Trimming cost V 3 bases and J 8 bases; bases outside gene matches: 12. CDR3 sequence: CASSDFVRGTGEGYTF. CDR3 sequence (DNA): TGCGCCAGCAGTGATTTTGTACGCGGGACAGGGGAAGGCTACACCTTC.

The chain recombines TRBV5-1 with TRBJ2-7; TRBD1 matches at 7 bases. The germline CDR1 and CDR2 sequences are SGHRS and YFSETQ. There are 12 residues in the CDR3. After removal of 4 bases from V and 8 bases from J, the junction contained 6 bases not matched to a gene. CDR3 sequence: CASSPGTEKQYF. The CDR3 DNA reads TGCGCCAGCAGCCCGGGGACAGAAAAGCAGTACTTC.

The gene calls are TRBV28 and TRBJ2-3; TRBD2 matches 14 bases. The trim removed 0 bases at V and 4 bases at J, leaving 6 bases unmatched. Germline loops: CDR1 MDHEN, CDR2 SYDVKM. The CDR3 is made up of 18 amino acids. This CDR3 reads CASSLWTPTSGGADTQYF. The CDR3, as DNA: TGTGCCAGCAGTTTATGGACCCCGACTAGCGGGGGGGCAGATACGCAGTATTTT.

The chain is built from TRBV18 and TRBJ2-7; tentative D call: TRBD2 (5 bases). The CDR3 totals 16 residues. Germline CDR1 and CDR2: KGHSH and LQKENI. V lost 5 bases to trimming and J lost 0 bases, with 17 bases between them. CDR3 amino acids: CASSAFSGVSSYEQYF. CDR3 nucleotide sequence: TGTGCCAGCTCAGCATTCTCCGGGGTAAGCTCCTACGAGCAGTACTTC.

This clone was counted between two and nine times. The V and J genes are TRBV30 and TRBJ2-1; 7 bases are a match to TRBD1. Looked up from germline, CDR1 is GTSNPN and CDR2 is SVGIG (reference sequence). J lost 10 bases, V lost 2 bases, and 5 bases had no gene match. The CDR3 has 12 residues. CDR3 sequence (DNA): TGTGCCTGGAGTTACAGGGGACGGGAGCAGTTCTTC. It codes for CAWSYRGREQFF.

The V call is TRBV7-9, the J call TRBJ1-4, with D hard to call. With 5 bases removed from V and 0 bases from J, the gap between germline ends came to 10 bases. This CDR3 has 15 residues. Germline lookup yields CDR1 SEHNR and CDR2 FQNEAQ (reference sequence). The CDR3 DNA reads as TGTGCCAGCAGCCTAGACAAAACAACTAATGAAAAACTGTTTTTT. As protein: CASSLDKTTNEKLFF.

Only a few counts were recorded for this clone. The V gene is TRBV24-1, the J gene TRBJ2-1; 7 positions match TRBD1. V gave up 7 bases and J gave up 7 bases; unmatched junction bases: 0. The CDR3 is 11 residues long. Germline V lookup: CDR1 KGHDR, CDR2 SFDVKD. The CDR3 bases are TGTGCCACCAGACAGGGGAATGAGCAGTTCTTC. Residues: CATRQGNEQFF.

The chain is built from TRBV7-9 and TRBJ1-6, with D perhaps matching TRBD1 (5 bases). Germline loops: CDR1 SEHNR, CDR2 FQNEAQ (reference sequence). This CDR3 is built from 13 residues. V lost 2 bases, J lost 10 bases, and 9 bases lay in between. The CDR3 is CASSLNRNSPLHF. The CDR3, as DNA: TGTGCCAGCAGCTTAAACAGGAACTCACCCCTCCACTTT. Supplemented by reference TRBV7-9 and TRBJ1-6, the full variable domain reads DTGVSQNPRHKITKRGQNVTFRCDPISEHNRLYWYRQTLGQGPEFLTYFQNEAQLEKSRLLSDRFSAERPKGSFSTLEIQRTEQGDSAMYLCASSLNRNSPLHFGNGTRLTVT.

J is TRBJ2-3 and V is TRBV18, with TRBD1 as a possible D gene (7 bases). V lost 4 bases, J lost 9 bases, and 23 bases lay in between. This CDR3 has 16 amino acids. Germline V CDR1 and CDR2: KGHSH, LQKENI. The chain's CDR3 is CASSQIPGAGGRTQYF. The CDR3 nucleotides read TGTGCCAGCTCACAAATTCCGGGTGCAGGGGGGAGGACGCAGTATTTT.

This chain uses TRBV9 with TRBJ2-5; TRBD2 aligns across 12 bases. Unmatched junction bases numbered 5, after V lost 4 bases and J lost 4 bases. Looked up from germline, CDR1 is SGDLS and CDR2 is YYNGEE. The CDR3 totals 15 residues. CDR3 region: CASSPLTSGGETQYF. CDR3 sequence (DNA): TGTGCCAGCAGCCCTCTGACTAGCGGGGGAGAGACCCAGTACTTC.

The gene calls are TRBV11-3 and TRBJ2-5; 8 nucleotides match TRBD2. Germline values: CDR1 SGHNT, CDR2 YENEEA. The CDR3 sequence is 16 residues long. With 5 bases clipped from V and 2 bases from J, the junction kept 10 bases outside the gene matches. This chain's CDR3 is CASSRVYSGVQETQYF. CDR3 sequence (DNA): TGTGCCAGCAGCCGAGTGTATAGCGGGGTACAAGAGACCCAGTACTTC.

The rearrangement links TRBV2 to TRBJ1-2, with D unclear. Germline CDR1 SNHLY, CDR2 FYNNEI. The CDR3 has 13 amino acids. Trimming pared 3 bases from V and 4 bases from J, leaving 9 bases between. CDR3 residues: CASSDTYAYGYTF. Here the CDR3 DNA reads TGTGCCAGCAGTGACACCTATGCCTATGGCTACACCTTC.

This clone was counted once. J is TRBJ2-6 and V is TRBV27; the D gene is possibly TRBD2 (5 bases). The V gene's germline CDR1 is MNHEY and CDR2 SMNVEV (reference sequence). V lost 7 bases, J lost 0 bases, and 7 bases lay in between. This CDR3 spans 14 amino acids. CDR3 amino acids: CASTTNSGANVLTF. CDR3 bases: TGTGCCAGCACGACTAACTCTGGGGCCAACGTCCTGACTTTC.

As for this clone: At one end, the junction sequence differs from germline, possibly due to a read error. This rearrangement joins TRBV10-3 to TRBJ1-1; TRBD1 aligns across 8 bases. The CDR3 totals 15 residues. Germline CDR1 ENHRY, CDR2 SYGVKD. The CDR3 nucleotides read TGTGCCATCAGTGCTAAGGGACAGGAGAACAGTGAAGCTTTCTTT. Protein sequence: CAISAKGQENSEAFF.

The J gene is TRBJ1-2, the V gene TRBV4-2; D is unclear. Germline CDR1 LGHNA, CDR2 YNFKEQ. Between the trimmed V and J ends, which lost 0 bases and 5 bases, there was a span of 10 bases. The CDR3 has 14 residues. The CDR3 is CASSQEIGGYGYTF. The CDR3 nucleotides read TGTGCCAGCAGCCAAGAAATAGGAGGGTATGGCTACACCTTC.

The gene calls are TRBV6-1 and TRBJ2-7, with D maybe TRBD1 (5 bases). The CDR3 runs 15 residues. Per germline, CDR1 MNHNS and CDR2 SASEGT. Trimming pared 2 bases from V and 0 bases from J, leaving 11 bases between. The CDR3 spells CASSEFTGLSYEQYF. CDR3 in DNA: TGTGCCAGCAGTGAATTTACAGGCCTCTCCTACGAGCAGTACTTC.